These 30 T cell receptor beta chains share one sample of origin, sequenced in a study of blood T cell repertoires in COVID-19. Measured with immunoSEQ multiplex PCR; TCRdb has only the in-frame clones, and not every one. The sample lists some 150,000 clones, about four fifths occurring once. Sequenced material: PBMCs or T cells enriched from blood (not recorded which). Receptor source: a woman younger than 35 who had been exposed to COVID-19.

This clone was counted a single time. The V gene is TRBV27, the J gene TRBJ2-5, with 8 nucleotides matching TRBD2. Per germline, CDR1 MNHEY and CDR2 SMNVEV (reference sequence). After removal of 7 bases from V and 2 bases from J, the junction contained 3 bases not matched to a gene. The CDR3 is 13 residues long. DNA for the CDR3: TGTGCCAGCAAGGCGGGGGGACAAGAGACCCAGTACTTC. Protein sequence: CASKAGGQETQYF.

This clone was found a few times. This chain links TRBV7-2 with TRBJ2-7, with TRBD1 matching 10 bases. The CDR3 totals 14 residues. V was pared by 5 bases and J by 5 bases, with 6 bases of the junction left unmatched. From germline, CDR1 is SGHTA and CDR2 FQGNSA. CDR3 in DNA: TGTGCCAGCAGCCCCCGACAGGGGGCAGACGAGCAGTACTTC. Translating gives CASSPRQGADEQYF. The full variable domain, in which reference TRBV7-2 and TRBJ2-7 provide the parts outside the CDR3, is GAGVSQSPSNKVTEKGKDVELRCDPISGHTALYWYRQSLGQGLEFLIYFQGNSAPDKSGLPSDRFSAERTGGSVSTLTIQRTQQEDSAVYLCASSPRQGADEQYFGPGTRLTVT.

The count of this clone is one. This sequence joins TRBV2 and TRBJ2-7; 8 positions match TRBD2. CDR3 length: 15 residues. Germline CDR1 reads SNHLY; CDR2 reads FYNNEI. V lost 0 bases and J lost 6; bases outside the gene matches: 7. This CDR3 reads CASSEASGTRGEQYF. DNA for the CDR3: TGTGCCAGCAGTGAAGCATCCGGGACTAGAGGCGAGCAGTACTTC.

V and J are TRBV5-1 and TRBJ2-3; 12 nucleotides agree with TRBD2. V shed 4 bases, J shed 4 bases, and the junction held 10 bases outside the gene matches. Germline values: CDR1 SGHRS, CDR2 YFSETQ. This CDR3 has 17 residues. In nucleotides, the CDR3 is TGCGCCAGCAGCACTCCACTACTAGCGGGAGGCGCAGATACGCAGTATTTT. As protein: CASSTPLLAGGADTQYF.

This chain joins TRBV20-1 and TRBJ1-1, with 7 positions matching TRBD1. The CDR3 is 12 amino acids. CDR1 DFQATT and CDR2 SNEGSKA come from the germline V gene (reference sequence). Trimming cost V 3 bases and J 8 bases; bases outside gene matches: 6. The CDR3 loop is CSASGGTAEAFF. The CDR3 DNA reads TGCAGTGCTAGTGGGGGGACAGCAGAAGCTTTCTTT.

The V and J genes are TRBV4-2 and TRBJ2-1, with TRBD2 matching over 11 bases. The CDR3 extends over 17 amino acids. CDR1 LGHNA and CDR2 YNFKEQ come from the germline V gene. Losses at the gene ends were 0 bases for V and 5 bases for J; bases not matched to a gene: 6. In nucleotides, the CDR3 is TGTGCCAGCAGCCAAGAAGGTGTAGCGGGAGGGAACAATGAGCAGTTCTTC. The encoded protein is CASSQEGVAGGNNEQFF.

The CDR3 sequence: CASSSATGTSGSDYEQYF. In DNA, the CDR3 is TGTGCCAGCAGCTCAGCCACTGGGACTAGCGGGAGCGACTACGAGCAGTACTTC. The V gene is TRBV7-2, the J gene TRBJ2-7, with 14 bases fitting TRBD2. J gave up 3 bases and V 4 bases, and 11 bases lay outside the gene matches. The germline V gene encodes CDR1 SGHTA and CDR2 FQGNSA. The CDR3 is 18 amino acids.

This clone is a singleton in its sample. The chain uses TRBV5-4 and TRBJ1-1, with unresolved D. CDR3 size: 14 residues. With 0 bases removed from V and 5 bases from J, the gap between germline ends came to 11 bases. Germline CDR1 reads SGHNT; CDR2 reads YYREEE (reference sequence). The CDR3 is CASSLGQVGTEAFF. In nucleotides, the CDR3 is TGTGCCAGCAGCTTGGGCCAGGTCGGAACTGAAGCTTTCTTT.

This rearrangement joins TRBV20-1 to TRBJ1-5, with unresolved D. V lost 3 bases and J 3 bases, leaving 15 bases between the germline ends. CDR1 is DFQATT, CDR2 SNEGSKA, per germline (reference sequence). CDR3 size: 15 residues. For the CDR3, the DNA is TGCAGTGCTAGTACTCGAGGGCGGGACAATCAGCCCCAGCATTTT. Protein sequence: CSASTRGRDNQPQHF.

The rearrangement uses TRBV27 and TRBJ2-5; 13 bases map to TRBD2. Germline CDR1 reads MNHEY; CDR2 reads SMNVEV (reference sequence). Unmatched junction bases numbered 3, after V lost 6 bases and J lost 5 bases. This CDR3 is built from 14 residues. The CDR3 nucleotides read TGTGCCAGCAGACTAGCGGGAGGGGGGGAGACCCAGTACTTC. It specifies CASRLAGGGETQYF.

V and J are TRBV28 and TRBJ1-5; D uncertain. V shed 5 bases and J shed 6 bases, with 17 bases lying between them. The CDR3 has 15 amino acids. Germline lookup yields CDR1 MDHEN and CDR2 SYDVKM. The CDR3 loop reads CASSIESVIGQPQHF. CDR3 bases: TGTGCCAGCAGTATAGAGAGCGTCATAGGTCAGCCCCAGCATTTT.

This clone was seen only a few times. The CDR3 spells CASTAQGAKGEKLFF. The CDR3 DNA follows: TGTGCCAGCACCGCTCAGGGGGCAAAAGGGGAAAAACTGTTTTTT. The rearrangement joins TRBV2 to TRBJ1-4, with 8 positions matching TRBD1. The germline CDR1 and CDR2 sequences are SNHLY and FYNNEI. The V gene end was trimmed by 7 bases and the J gene end by 8 bases; junction bases not matched to a gene: 12. The CDR3 extends over 15 amino acids.

The chain uses TRBV7-2 and TRBJ1-1, with D unresolved. Trimming removed 5 bases at V and 3 bases at J, with 25 bases between. In germline, CDR1 is SGHTA, CDR2 FQGNSA. The CDR3 is made up of 18 amino acids. The CDR3 DNA is TGTGCCAGCAGCAACAGCAGGAAATTTACAATAATGGACACTGAAGCTTTCTTT. It translates to CASSNSRKFTIMDTEAFF.

The chain combines TRBV10-3 with TRBJ1-1; 9 bases line up with TRBD1. The CDR3 has 14 amino acids. The V segment lost 6 bases and the J segment 3 bases; nucleotides outside the gene matches: 5. Germline CDR1 ENHRY, CDR2 SYGVKD. CDR3 bases: TGTGCCATCAGCGGACAGGGGATGTACACTGAAGCTTTCTTT. It translates to CAISGQGMYTEAFF.

The rearrangement links TRBV25-1 to TRBJ2-5, with D maybe TRBD2 (5 bases). The V gene lost 5 bases and the J gene lost 5 bases, with 18 bases spanning the gap. The CDR3 has 15 residues. The V gene's germline CDR1 is MGHDK and CDR2 SYGVNS. Here the CDR3 DNA reads TGTGCCAGCAGTCGAACTGTCGGGGAAGGGGAGACCCAGTACTTC. It codes for CASSRTVGEGETQYF.

The V and J genes are TRBV7-2 and TRBJ2-2; no definite D call. There are 16 residues in the CDR3. Looked up from germline, CDR1 is SGHTA and CDR2 is FQGNSA. V gave up 6 bases and J gave up 0 bases, with 14 bases separating them. The CDR3: CASRRWAAANTGELFF. The DNA of the CDR3 is TGTGCCAGCAGGAGATGGGCAGCCGCGAACACCGGGGAGCTGTTTTTT.

The gene calls are TRBV18 and TRBJ1-5; no definite D call. Germline CDR1 is KGHSH and CDR2 is LQKENI. This CDR3 comprises 14 residues. Deletions cut 4 bases from V and 2 bases from J, with 9 bases between. CDR3 coding DNA: TGTGCCAGCTCACTCGAGCAGGGCAATCAGCCCCAGCATTTT. This codes for CASSLEQGNQPQHF.

This clone was seen a single time. At one end, the junction sequence differs from germline, possibly due to a read error. The V gene is TRBV18, the J gene TRBJ2-3; no reliable D call. Germline-derived CDR1 and CDR2 are KGHSH and LQKENI. There are 12 residues in the CDR3. The CDR3 sequence: CWSGPTTDTQYF. The CDR3 DNA reads as TGCTGGTCGGGTCCAACCACAGATACGCAGTATTTT.

The chain has TRBV19 and TRBJ2-5; maybe TRBD1 (5 bases). V was shortened by 2 bases and J by 2 bases, with 6 bases between the two germline ends. The CDR3 loop spans 13 amino acids. Looked up from germline, CDR1 is LNHDA and CDR2 is SQIVND (reference sequence). CDR3 in amino acids: CASSINRQETQYF. CDR3 bases: TGTGCCAGTAGTATAAACAGGCAAGAGACCCAGTACTTC.

This chain joins TRBV5-6 and TRBJ1-2, with a possible D match to TRBD1 (6 bases). V gave up 5 bases and J gave up 4 bases, with 21 bases separating them. In germline, CDR1 is SGHDT, CDR2 YYEEEE. The CDR3 totals 16 residues. CDR3 loop: CASRNGGQNIFYGYTF. Written as DNA, the CDR3 is TGTGCCAGCAGAAACGGAGGACAGAACATTTTCTATGGCTACACCTTC.

The chain carries TRBV27 and TRBJ2-5; 9 bases line up with TRBD1. This CDR3 has 16 residues. The V and J ends lost 5 bases and 5 bases, in that order; junction bases with no gene match: 12. CDR1 is MNHEY, CDR2 SMNVEV, per germline (reference sequence). The CDR3: CASSVTGTGRMETQYF. The CDR3, as DNA: TGTGCCAGCAGTGTGACCGGGACAGGGAGGATGGAGACCCAGTACTTC.

The chain has TRBV10-3 and TRBJ1-2, with a weak D call TRBD1 (6 bases). V shed 10 bases and J shed 2 bases, with 20 bases lying between them. This CDR3 has 15 amino acids. The germline CDR1 and CDR2 sequences are ENHRY and SYGVKD. CDR3 bases: TGTGCCACTGATTCTAGACAGGAGCAGAACTATGGCTACACCTTC. Protein product: CATDSRQEQNYGYTF.

The chain links TRBV19 to TRBJ2-2, with D tentatively TRBD1 (5 bases). Looked up from germline, CDR1 is LNHDA and CDR2 is SQIVND (reference sequence). Trimming pared 5 bases from V and 4 bases from J, leaving 14 bases between. The CDR3 is 15 amino acids. CDR3 region: CASSSQGSSTGELFF. The CDR3 coding sequence is TGTGCCAGTAGTTCCCAGGGATCTAGCACCGGGGAGCTGTTTTTT.

The chain carries TRBV18 and TRBJ1-3, with no clear D. The germline V gene encodes CDR1 KGHSH and CDR2 LQKENI. V lost 1 base and J 10 bases, leaving 11 bases between the germline ends. This CDR3 has 13 amino acids. CDR3 nucleotides: TGTGCCAGCTCACCACTTTTGGAGGAGACCATATATTTT. Its protein product is CASSPLLEETIYF.

The genes are TRBV3-1 (or the pseudogene TRBV3-2) and TRBJ2-1; a weak D match, TRBD1 (5 bases). Trimming cost V 0 bases and J 0 bases, with 9 bases left between them. The germline V gene has CDR1 LGHDT and CDR2 YNNKEL (reference sequence). The CDR3 runs 16 residues. CDR3 region: CASSQDSQGSYNEQFF. In nucleotides, the CDR3 is TGTGCCAGCAGCCAAGATTCCCAGGGCTCCTACAATGAGCAGTTCTTC.

The chain carries TRBV3-1 (or the pseudogene TRBV3-2) and TRBJ2-5, with 11 positions matching TRBD2. The trim removed 8 bases at V and 1 base at J, leaving 12 bases unmatched. Germline V gives CDR1 LGHDT, CDR2 YNNKEL (reference sequence). The CDR3 consists of 17 residues. CDR3 in amino acids: CASGWLWTSGLQETQYF. The CDR3 nucleotides are TGTGCCAGCGGGTGGCTCTGGACTAGCGGGCTCCAAGAGACCCAGTACTTC.

V gene TRBV6-4 combines with J gene TRBJ1-2; 10 bases match TRBD1. Germline trimming cut 0 bases from V and 6 bases from J; bases unmatched to any gene: 4. CDR3 length equals 15 residues. Germline V gene sequence: CDR1 MRHNA, CDR2 SNTAGT. CDR3 in amino acids: CASSDSGTGVNGYTF. The CDR3 DNA reads TGTGCCAGCAGTGACTCTGGGACAGGGGTTAATGGCTACACCTTC.

This chain links TRBV9 with TRBJ2-7, with D possibly being TRBD1 (5 bases). V lost 0 bases and J 5 bases, leaving 9 bases between the germline ends. There are 13 residues in the CDR3. Germline CDR1 is SGDLS and CDR2 is YYNGEE. In nucleotides, the CDR3 is TGTGCCAGCAGCGTAGGCTTAGGGGACGAGCAGTACTTC. Its translation: CASSVGLGDEQYF. Based on the CDR3 plus reference TRBV9 and TRBJ2-7, the full variable domain is DSGVTQTPKHLITATGQRVTLRCSPRSGDLSVYWYQQSLDQGLQFLIQYYNGEERAKGNILERFSAQQFPDLHSELNLSSLELGDSALYFCASSVGLGDEQYFGPGTRLTVT.

CDR3 DNA: TGTGCCAGCAGCTCTAGACAGGCCACCAGGGAAGCTTTCTTT. This encodes CASSSRQATREAFF. J is TRBJ1-1 and V is TRBV28, with a possible D match to TRBD1 (6 bases). V lost 6 bases, J lost 8 bases, and 19 bases lay in between. Germline CDR1 reads MDHEN; CDR2 reads SYDVKM. There are 14 residues in the CDR3. The full variable domain, completed using reference TRBV28 and TRBJ1-1, is DVKVTQSSRYLVKRTGEKVFLECVQDMDHENMFWYRQDPGLGLRLIYFSYDVKMKEKGDIPEGYSVSREKKERFSLILESASTNQTSMYLCASSSRQATREAFFGQGTRLTVV.

This chain joins TRBV15 and TRBJ1-5, with a weak D call TRBD1 (6 bases). Germline values: CDR1 LNHNV, CDR2 YYDKDF (reference sequence). The CDR3 length is 19 residues. Trimming stripped 3 bases from V and 2 bases from J, with 23 bases between. The CDR3 bases are TGTGCCACCAGCAGCCTAGGACAGAGACTTAGCCGGGGCAATCAGCCCCAGCATTTT. It encodes CATSSLGQRLSRGNQPQHF.